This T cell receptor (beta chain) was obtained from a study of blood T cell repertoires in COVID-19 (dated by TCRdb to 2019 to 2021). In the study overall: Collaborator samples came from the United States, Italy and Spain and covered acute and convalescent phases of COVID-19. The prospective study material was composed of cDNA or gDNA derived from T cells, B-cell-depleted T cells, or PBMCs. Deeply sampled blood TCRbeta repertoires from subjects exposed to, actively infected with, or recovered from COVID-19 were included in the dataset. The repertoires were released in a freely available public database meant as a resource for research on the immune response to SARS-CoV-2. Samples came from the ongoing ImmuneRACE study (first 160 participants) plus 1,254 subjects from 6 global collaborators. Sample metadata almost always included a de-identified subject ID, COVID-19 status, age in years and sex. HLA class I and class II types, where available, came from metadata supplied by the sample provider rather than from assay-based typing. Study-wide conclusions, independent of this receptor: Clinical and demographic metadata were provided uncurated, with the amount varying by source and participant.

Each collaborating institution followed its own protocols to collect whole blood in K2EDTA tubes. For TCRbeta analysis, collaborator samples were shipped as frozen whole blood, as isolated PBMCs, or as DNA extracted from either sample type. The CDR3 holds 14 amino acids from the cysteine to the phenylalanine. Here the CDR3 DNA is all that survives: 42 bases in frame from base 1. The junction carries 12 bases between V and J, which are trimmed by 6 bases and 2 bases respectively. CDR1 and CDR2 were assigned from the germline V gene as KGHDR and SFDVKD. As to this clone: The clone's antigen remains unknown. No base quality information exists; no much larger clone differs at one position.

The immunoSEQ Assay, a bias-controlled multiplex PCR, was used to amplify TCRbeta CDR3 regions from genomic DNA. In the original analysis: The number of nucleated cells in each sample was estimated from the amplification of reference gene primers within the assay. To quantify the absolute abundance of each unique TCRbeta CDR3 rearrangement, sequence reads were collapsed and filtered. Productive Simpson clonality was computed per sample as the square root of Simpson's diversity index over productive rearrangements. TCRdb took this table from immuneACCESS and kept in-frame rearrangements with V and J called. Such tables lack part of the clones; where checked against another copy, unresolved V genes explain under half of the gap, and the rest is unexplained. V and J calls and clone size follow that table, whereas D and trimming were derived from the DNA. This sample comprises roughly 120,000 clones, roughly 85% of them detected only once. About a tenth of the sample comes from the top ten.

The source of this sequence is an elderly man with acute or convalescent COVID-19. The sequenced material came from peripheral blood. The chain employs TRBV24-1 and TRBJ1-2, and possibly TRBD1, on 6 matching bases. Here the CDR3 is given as CATSMGQINYGYTF. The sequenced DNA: TGTGCCACCAGTATGGGACAAATAAACTATGGCTACACCTTC.